A selection of T cell receptor beta chains follows, all from one sample in a study of blood T cell repertoires in COVID-19. Measured with immunoSEQ multiplex PCR; TCRdb has only the in-frame clones, and not every one. Of some 200,000 clones listed, roughly four fifths were seen once; the top ten hold roughly 5.1%. The sequenced sample was peripheral blood. The receptors originated from a woman aged 70-85 years with COVID-19, enrolled during active disease. Both conserved end residues are part of each CDR3. Clone size is given for some rows only: seen once, a few or many times, or a class if the clone is expanded.

CDR3 protein	clone size	CDR3 length	V gene	J gene
CASSLRRDYGYTF	-	13	TRBV6-5	TRBJ1-2
CASSLAAGTPYEQYF	-	15	TRBV5-1	TRBJ2-7
CASSDQRTGGGFNTEAFF	few	18	TRBV28	TRBJ1-1
CASTSGPGQFLNQPQHF	-	17	TRBV19	TRBJ1-5
CASSPPTRMNTEAFF	-	15	TRBV18	TRBJ1-1
CAISDQSSGRIEQYF	few	15	TRBV10-3	TRBJ2-7
CASSFLSANTGELFF	-	15	TRBV28	TRBJ2-2
CASSFPLLAGVINEQFF	once	17	TRBV7-2	TRBJ2-1
CASPRGGSNYGYTF	-	14	TRBV21-1	TRBJ1-2
CASSNRVATEAFF	few	13	TRBV7-8	TRBJ1-1
CASREGTADTQYF	few	13	TRBV10-2	TRBJ2-3
CASSRQGSTDTQYF	-	14	TRBV11-3	TRBJ2-3
CASTRTSGRGGSYEQYF	few	17	TRBV7-9	TRBJ2-7
CASSLVEGLNTEAFF	-	15	TRBV11-2	TRBJ1-1
CAWSPRGFLGAQHF	-	14	TRBV30	TRBJ1-5
CAFQGLSYNEQFF	-	13	TRBV30	TRBJ2-1
CASSDRLAIDTQYF	-	14	TRBV6-4	TRBJ2-3
CASSYEGGRSYGEQFF	-	16	TRBV6-2/TRBV6-3	TRBJ2-1
CASSQGASVLEKLFF	once	15	TRBV6-5	TRBJ1-4
CASSSTGQMNNSPLHF	-	16	TRBV11-2	TRBJ1-6
CASAQSSPDTQYF	-	13	TRBV4-1	TRBJ2-3
CASSQGRGLNTGELFF	-	16	TRBV3-1/TRBV3-2	TRBJ2-2
CASSPNRQGAWKDGYTF	-	17	TRBV18	TRBJ1-2
CASSSDRGGEQFF	-	13	TRBV7-2	TRBJ2-1
CASSSGQVTGELFF	-	14	TRBV5-1	TRBJ2-2
CASSQEKYGRGSRGYTF	-	17	TRBV14	TRBJ1-2
CASSRDTLSNYGYTF	-	15	TRBV5-4	TRBJ1-2
CANGLAGGRGGELFF	-	15	TRBV2	TRBJ2-2
CASSKKGSGTGGSYEQYF	-	18	TRBV21-1	TRBJ2-7
CASSQERQGNGYTF	few	14	TRBV3-1/TRBV3-2	TRBJ1-2
CSARELDEQYF	once	11	TRBV20-1	TRBJ2-7
CASRTPTPGTRLEFF	-	15	TRBV7-2	TRBJ2-1
CASSLRDSIAHF	-	12	TRBV3-1/TRBV3-2	TRBJ1-2
CASSLWELGRDEQFF	-	15	TRBV27	TRBJ2-1
CASSVRDSRTYNEQFF	-	16	TRBV19	TRBJ2-1
CASSLAFREAGANVLTF	-	17	TRBV11-2	TRBJ2-6